This paragraph reports one T cell receptor beta chain. The V segment lost 4 bases and the J segment 5 bases; nucleotides outside the gene matches: 9. This CDR3 has 16 residues. The V gene's germline CDR1 is LNHDA and CDR2 SQIVND (reference sequence). The sample is drawn from a study of blood T cell repertoires in COVID-19. As processed by the authors: Reference gene primers were amplified, and this amplification served to estimate nucleated cell counts. Assay used: immunoSEQ multiplex PCR; TCRdb lists only in-frame clones, some missing. V, J and clone size were drawn from that table, and D and trimming were deduced from the DNA. The table has more than 250,000 clones, around 80% seen once.

This receptor was taken from a woman aged 50 to 60 with acute or convalescent COVID-19. This chain connects TRBV19 to TRBJ2-1, with 9 bases lining up with TRBD1. The sample consisted of peripheral blood. This CDR3 is CASSNGDRDGHNEQFF. The CDR3 DNA is TGTGCCAGTAGTAACGGGGACAGGGATGGCCACAATGAGCAGTTCTTC.